The 21 T cell receptor beta chains below were found in one sample sequenced in a study of T cells in Graves' hyperthyroidism and ophthalmopathy. The CDR3 regions of TCR beta were amplified from RNA transcripts. First-round RT-PCR targeting the TCR CDR3 was performed with the HTBI primer set. A single record per CDR3 protein comes from TCRdb applying MiXCR to the multiplex PCR reads. Of hundreds of thousands of distinct CDR3 sequences detected, roughly 17% appear once; the ten largest clones hold around 28%. The sample taken for sequencing was blood. The receptors shown here come from a woman younger than 35 with Graves' ophthalmopathy.

This clonotype showed up many times. The rearrangement links TRBV27 to TRBJ2-3, with 8 nucleotides matching TRBD2. The V segment lost 11 bases and the J segment 5 bases; nucleotides outside the gene matches: 12. The CDR3 contains 14 residues. Germline CDR1 and CDR2: MNHEY and SMNVEV (reference sequence). As DNA, the CDR3 is TGTGCCTCAGGCGGGGGGCTAGATGTAGATACGCAGTATTTT. This translates into CASGGGLDVDTQYF.

The chain couples TRBV29-1 to TRBJ2-1, with TRBD2 matching over 11 bases. The V and J ends lost 6 bases and 7 bases, in that order; junction bases with no gene match: 17. Germline CDR1 reads SQVTM; CDR2 reads ANQGSEA. This CDR3 has 17 residues. The CDR3 here is CSVCLIGTSGVPNEQFF. In DNA form, the CDR3 reads TGCAGCGTCTGTTTGATCGGGACTAGCGGAGTACCGAATGAGCAGTTCTTC.

This clonotype has at least ten counts. The chain links TRBV29-1 to TRBJ2-1; perhaps TRBD2 as D (6 bases). CDR3 length equals 13 residues. V lost 1 base, J lost 12 bases, and 16 bases lay in between. Germline loops: CDR1 SQVTM, CDR2 ANQGSEA. The CDR3 reads CSVEGLVDSLQFF. CDR3 DNA sequence: TGCAGCGTTGAAGGACTAGTTGACAGTCTGCAGTTCTTC.

This clonotype was counted only a few times. This clone may be a read error of a much larger clone one base away. This CDR3 is missing its conserved last phenylalanine or tryptophan, likely due to a read error. DNA of the CDR3: TGTGCCAGCAGCTTATTTATCCCACCGGACATCCGCTCCTACGAGCAGTACCTC. Residues: CASSLFIPPDIRSYEQYL. The chain employs TRBV11-2 and TRBJ2-7; D is possibly TRBD1 (5 bases). V was shortened by 2 bases and J by 0 bases, with 20 bases between the two germline ends. The V gene's germline CDR1 is SGHAT and CDR2 FQNNGV. This CDR3 contains 18 residues.

This clonotype was found many times. The genes are TRBV27 and TRBJ1-1; TRBD1 might be the D (5 bases). There are 13 residues in the CDR3. Deletions cut 2 bases from V and 4 bases from J, with 8 bases between. CDR1 MNHEY and CDR2 SMNVEV come from the germline V gene (reference sequence). The CDR3 protein is CASSLMRGTEAFF. As DNA, the CDR3 is TGTGCCAGCAGTTTAATGAGGGGCACTGAAGCTTTCTTT.

Ten or more counts support this clonotype. The chain couples TRBV7-2 to TRBJ1-5; TRBD1 is a possible D gene (5 bases). V was shortened by 4 bases and J by 5 bases, with 15 bases between the two germline ends. Germline V gene data show CDR1 as SGHTA and CDR2 as FQGNSA. The CDR3 extends over 15 amino acids. CDR3 loop: CASSSTGTGHQPQHF. The CDR3 bases are TGTGCCAGCAGCTCTACCGGGACCGGACATCAGCCCCAGCATTTT. Based on the CDR3 plus reference TRBV7-2 and TRBJ1-5, the full variable domain is GAGVSQSPSNKVTEKGKDVELRCDPISGHTALYWYRQSLGQGLEFLIYFQGNSAPDKSGLPSDRFSAERTGGSVSTLTIQRTQQEDSAVYLCASSSTGTGHQPQHFGDGTRLSIL.

A word on this clonotype: One junction end disagrees with the germline gene, perhaps due to a read error. The rearrangement links TRBV4-1 to TRBJ1-2, with D possibly matching TRBD1 (6 bases). Germline loops: CDR1 MGHRA, CDR2 YSYEKL. The CDR3 totals 14 residues. CDR3 nucleotide sequence: TGCGCCATCAGCCAGCCTACAGGGTATGCTGGCTACACCTTC. This encodes CAISQPTGYAGYTF.

This clonotype showed up many times. This rearrangement joins TRBV7-9 to TRBJ2-1, with D possibly matching TRBD2 (6 bases). Between the trimmed V and J ends, which lost 3 bases and 0 bases, there was a span of 21 bases. This CDR3 contains 19 residues. Germline CDR1 SEHNR, CDR2 FQNEAQ (reference sequence). This CDR3 reads CASSFASLEGGDSYNEQFF. CDR3 in DNA: TGTGCCAGCAGCTTTGCATCCCTAGAGGGAGGAGACTCCTACAATGAGCAGTTCTTC. Supplemented by reference TRBV7-9 and TRBJ2-1, the full variable domain reads DTGVSQNPRHKITKRGQNVTFRCDPISEHNRLYWYRQTLGQGPEFLTYFQNEAQLEKSRLLSDRFSAERPKGSFSTLEIQRTEQGDSAMYLCASSFASLEGGDSYNEQFFGPGTRLTVL.

This clonotype was detected many times. V and J are TRBV9 and TRBJ2-1; TRBD1 agrees at 7 bases. Trimming at V came to 3 bases and at J to 2 bases, leaving 8 bases not matched to a gene. Germline lookup yields CDR1 SGDLS and CDR2 YYNGEE. The CDR3 loop spans 16 amino acids. This chain's CDR3 is CASSAETGSPYNEQFF. As DNA, the CDR3 is TGTGCCAGCAGCGCCGAGACAGGGTCCCCCTACAATGAGCAGTTCTTC. Full variable domain (missing parts from reference TRBV9 and TRBJ2-1): DSGVTQTPKHLITATGQRVTLRCSPRSGDLSVYWYQQSLDQGLQFLIQYYNGEERAKGNILERFSAQQFPDLHSELNLSSLELGDSALYFCASSAETGSPYNEQFFGPGTRLTVL.

The chain is built from TRBV6-1 and TRBJ2-5, with 10 bases that match TRBD1. Trimming cost V 5 bases and J 3 bases; bases outside gene matches: 3. Germline loops: CDR1 MNHNS, CDR2 SASEGT. The CDR3 runs 14 residues. CDR3 amino acids: CASSTGTGEETQYF. As DNA, the CDR3 is TGTGCCAGCAGTACCGGGACAGGGGAAGAGACCCAGTACTTC.

This clonotype was recorded at least ten times. The chain couples TRBV12-3 or TRBV12-4 to TRBJ2-7; D remains ambiguous. Trimming removed 2 bases at V and 6 bases at J, with 11 bases between. The CDR3 sequence is 13 residues long. CDR3 sequence: CASSLFPLAEQYF. The CDR3 bases are TGTGCCAGCAGTTTATTTCCCCTCGCCGAGCAGTACTTC.

The genes are TRBV28 and TRBJ2-5, with no clear D. Trimming took 8 bases from V and 6 from J, leaving 13 bases between them. Germline V CDR1 and CDR2: MDHEN, SYDVKM. CDR3 length: 12 amino acids. The CDR3 loop is CASQFSRQTQYF. In DNA, the CDR3 is TGTGCCAGCCAGTTCTCTCGCCAGACCCAGTACTTC.

This clonotype was counted ten times or more. A read error may account for a junction end that differs from germline. V is TRBV6-2 or TRBV6-3 and J is TRBJ2-3; 7 nucleotides align to TRBD2. CDR1 and CDR2 (germline): MNHEY, SVGEGT. The CDR3 has 16 residues. The CDR3 spells CASSPPRDYLTDTQFF. CDR3 sequence (DNA): TGTGCCAGCAGCCCACCCCGGGACTACCTCACAGATACGCAGTTTTTT.

Turning to this clonotype: Since a much larger clone is just one base distant, this may be a read error. The conserved phenylalanine or tryptophan normally closing the CDR3 is absent here, so this likely arose from a read error. The chain links TRBV7-9 to TRBJ1-3; no reliable D call. The CDR3 has 16 amino acids. Germline V gene sequence: CDR1 SEHNR, CDR2 FQNEAQ (reference sequence). V gave up 5 bases and J gave up 4 bases, with 18 bases separating them. The CDR3 sequence is CASSNGRPTGGNTIYL. CDR3 sequence (DNA): TGTGCCAGCAGCAATGGACGCCCAACGGGGGGAAACACCATATATCTT.

This clonotype has ten or more counts. The chain recombines TRBV24-1 with TRBJ2-1; D unresolved. The germline V and J ends were trimmed by 3 bases and 7 bases, with 6 bases remaining between them. The length of the CDR3 is 12 residues. Germline assignment: CDR1 KGHDR and CDR2 SFDVKD. This CDR3 is CATSDDRNEQFF. CDR3 nucleotide sequence: TGTGCCACCAGTGATGATCGGAATGAGCAGTTCTTC.

This clonotype has ten or more counts. In nucleotides, the CDR3 is TGTGCCAGCAAGGGACTAGCGGGACACACCGGGGAGCTGTTTTTT. Protein sequence: CASKGLAGHTGELFF. The J gene is TRBJ2-2, the V gene TRBV2; 13 bases match TRBD2. Germline V gene sequence: CDR1 SNHLY, CDR2 FYNNEI. This CDR3 has 15 amino acids. J gave up 3 bases and V 7 bases, and 2 bases lay outside the gene matches. The variable domain in full, completed from reference TRBV2 and TRBJ2-2, reads EPEVTQTPSHQVTQMGQEVILRCVPISNHLYFYWYRQILGQKVEFLVSFYNNEISEKSEIFDDQFSVERPDGSNFTLKIRSTKLEDSAMYFCASKGLAGHTGELFFGEGSRLTVL.

The table lists this clonotype with many counts. The chain links TRBV12-3 or TRBV12-4 to TRBJ1-1; D is unresolved. V was clipped by 7 bases and J by 1 base, with 10 bases between them. The CDR3 sequence is 13 residues long. This CDR3 is CASIEVSNTEAFF. In DNA form, the CDR3 reads TGTGCCAGCATTGAAGTCTCGAACACTGAAGCTTTCTTT.

This clonotype was counted many times. This sequence joins TRBV28 and TRBJ2-1; D gene ambiguous. From germline, CDR1 is MDHEN and CDR2 SYDVKM. V was trimmed by 3 bases and J by 6 bases, leaving 15 bases between them. CDR3 length: 15 residues. DNA of the CDR3: TGTGCCAGCAGTTTCGAGTTTCACGGGTTCAATGAGCAGTTCTTC. Amino acid sequence: CASSFEFHGFNEQFF.

In its sample, this clonotype was seen many times. The rearrangement joins TRBV18 to TRBJ2-3; D may be TRBD2 (6 bases). V lost 2 bases to trimming and J lost 1 base, with 10 bases between them. In germline, CDR1 is KGHSH, CDR2 LQKENI. The CDR3 length is 15 residues. In DNA form, the CDR3 reads TGTGCCAGCTCACCATCTAGCGCCGGCACAGATACGCAGTATTTT. Translating gives CASSPSSAGTDTQYF.

The rearrangement links TRBV3-1 to TRBJ2-1; TRBD1 agrees at 7 bases. Trimming at V came to 3 bases and at J to 4 bases, leaving 3 bases not matched to a gene. This CDR3 has 14 residues. Germline values: CDR1 LGHDT, CDR2 YNNKEL (reference sequence). CDR3 sequence reads: CASSHGDRYNEQFF. In DNA, the CDR3 is TGTGCCAGCAGCCATGGGGACAGATACAATGAGCAGTTCTTC.

There are many counts of this clonotype. CDR3 coding DNA: TGCAGTGCTAGAAGGGACAGGGGAACGGCTGAAGCTTTCTTT. Its translation is CSARRDRGTAEAFF. The V call is TRBV20-1, the J call TRBJ1-1; 10 nucleotides align to TRBD1. V trimming: 2 bases; J trimming: 6 bases; junction bases outside the gene matches: 6. The CDR3 loop spans 14 amino acids. Germline-derived CDR1 and CDR2 are DFQATT and SNEGSKA (reference sequence).